This paragraph covers one T cell receptor (beta chain) sequence. CDR3 length equals 21 residues. The germline V gene has CDR1 MGHRA and CDR2 YSYEKL. V was cut by 1 base and J by 1 base, with 29 bases left in between. The data stem from a study of CD8+ T cells in alopecia areata. Study details: Patients in the treated group were given tofacitinib by mouth, 5 to 10 mg twice a day.

Sequencing used cDNA as its template, made by extracting RNA and reverse transcribing it. Repertoires were generated with immunoSEQ multiplex PCR, while TCRdb's copy carries only in-frame clones and drops some. The sample consists of 90,000 or so clones, around 40% of them appearing once. Treatment defined: oral pan-JAK inhibitor, 5-10 mg twice daily. Researchers took lesional scalp punch biopsies and peripheral blood from people who were alopecia areata patients. Isolation of CD4+ and CD8+ T cells from PBMCs was achieved by sorting. The chain recombines TRBV4-1 with TRBJ2-7, with D perhaps matching TRBD2 (7 bases). The sequence derives from a human donor with alopecia areata. The sample here was CD8+ T cells sorted from blood, taken at week 24, from a patient treated with tofacitinib. The CDR3 loop is CASSQVGPGGPGHAVSYEQYF. The CDR3 nucleotides are TGCGCCAGCAGCCAAGTCGGACCCGGGGGGCCGGGACACGCCGTATCCTACGAGCAGTACTTC.